This T cell receptor beta chain came from a study of post-analysis software for immune sequencing data (dated by TCRdb to between 2014 and 2016). Background on the whole study: Recorded disease courses included relapsing-remitting, secondary progressive and progressive-relapsing multiple sclerosis, with some patients lacking subtype annotation. The patient repertoires were compared against 11 previously published healthy control repertoires obtained from donors aged about 6 to 26 years. A subset of samples was prepared in parallel using single-end sample barcoding, then pooled and co-amplified after Illumina adapter ligation. The full study reports these points: Direct clustering with F measure showed strong co-clustering of samples prepared in the same batch, prompting a batch-effect correction. Significantly higher frequencies in patients than in controls were found for roughly 5 TRBV segments, including TRBV5-6, TRBV5-1 and TRBV20-1. The control group was slightly older than the multiple sclerosis patient group. Compared with controls, multiple sclerosis patients had significantly lower normalized Chao1 diversity, a finding suggesting substantial peripheral T-cell clonal expansion.

Notes on this clonotype: There is no known antigen for this receptor. No base quality information exists; no much larger clone differs at one position.

According to the germline V gene (reference sequence), CDR1 reads DFQATT and CDR2 reads SNEGSKA. The CDR3 starts with the cysteine, ends with the phenylalanine, and has 13 residues. The entry retains the CDR3 DNA only, 39 bases that are in frame from base 1. To demonstrate the VDJtools post-analysis software, the study profiled TCR beta repertoires from the peripheral blood of 10 to 15 young patients with multiple sclerosis. Multiple sclerosis patients were children and adolescents aged roughly 6 to 17 years. Libraries were constructed by PCR. The reads were generated on an Illumina HiSeq 2500. To reduce PCR and sequencing biases, unique molecular identifiers were built into the TCR beta cDNA libraries. Some 500,000 cDNA molecules were obtained per 1 to 10 million input T cells, so each molecule approximated one T cell. The patient libraries were prepared and sequenced with the same protocol used for the earlier healthy control dataset. Within a given batch, samples were prepared together, multiplexed and sequenced on the same HiSeq lane. The study's processing was this. MIGEC was used to process the raw barcoded reads, and molecular identifier groups with only a single read were discarded before consensus assembly and CDR3 extraction. VDJtools was used for post-analysis of the clonotype tables, with diversity normalized by down-sampling every dataset to the smallest sample size. To correct batch-related cross-sample contamination, repertoire overlap clustering matched CDR3 amino acid sequences but not nucleotide sequences. TCRdb reworked the public reads: Q25 trimming with fastp, MiXCR clone assembly, productive beta chains retained. For every CDR3 protein sequence, its rows merge into one entry that carries the most common genes and DNA. TCRdb, not the authors, supplied the V and J calls. Present in this sample are roughly 800,000 distinct CDR3 sequences, under 70% of which were seen just once. Of the sample, 4% to 5.5% falls within the top ten clones.

The chain is made from TRBV20-1 and TRBJ2-4, and possibly TRBD2, on 6 matching bases. The assigned J gene may be wrong: the sequence end matches TRBJ2-7 better. The source of this sequence is a girl aged 5-17 years with multiple sclerosis. The specimen was blood. In nucleotides, the sequence is TGCAGTGCTAGGGAGGGATTAGGCTACGAGCAGTACTTC. This translates into CSAREGLGYEQYF.